Listed below are T cell receptor beta chains from one sample, sequenced in a study of T cells after yellow fever vaccination. Using its own MiXCR run on the 5' RACE reads, TCRdb lists one record per CDR3 protein. The repertoire holds approximately 69,000 distinct CDR3 sequences, with around 6.2% as singletons. This specimen was CD4+ T cells sorted from PBMCs, taken around 15 days after the first yellow fever vaccination. Every receptor here comes from a man younger than 30 who received the YFV17D yellow fever vaccine. Each CDR3 is given with its conserved first and last residue. D genes are given only for firm matches. Expanded clones get a size class; other rows say once, few or many, or leave the size out.

d_gene | abundance | j_gene | v_gene | CDR3aa | CDR3nt
NA | many | TRBJ1-2 | TRBV5-6 | CASSFPQGFRGYTF | TGTGCCAGCAGCTTTCCCCAGGGGTTTAGAGGCTACACCTTC
NA | many | TRBJ1-3 | TRBV7-2 | CASSLVGQLSGNTIYF | TGTGCCAGCAGCTTAGTCGGACAGCTCTCTGGAAACACCATATATTTT
NA | many | TRBJ1-2 | TRBV7-2 | CASSLRDKNYGYTF | TGTGCCAGCAGCTTAAGGGACAAAAACTATGGCTACACCTTC
NA | few | TRBJ1-1 | TRBV29-1 | CSGGTELNTEAFF | TGCAGCGGGGGGACTGAATTGAACACTGAAGCTTTCTTT
TRBD2 | many | TRBJ2-1 | TRBV5-1 | CASSSLTSDNEQFF | TGCGCCAGCAGCTCCCTCACTAGCGACAATGAGCAGTTCTTC
TRBD2 | many | TRBJ2-3 | TRBV6-2/TRBV6-3 | CASRFQRGRTDTQYF | TGTGCCAGCAGATTCCAGCGGGGCCGCACAGATACGCAGTATTTT
NA | many | TRBJ2-3 | TRBV18 | CASSPPVRTDTQYF | TGTGCCAGCTCACCACCGGTCCGCACAGATACGCAGTATTTT
NA | many | TRBJ2-5 | TRBV20-1 | CSASPGIQLTQYF | TGCAGTGCTAGTCCCGGGATACAGTTGACCCAGTACTTC
NA | many | TRBJ2-3 | TRBV5-1 | CASSWRQGGSTDTQYF | TGCGCCAGCAGCTGGCGACAGGGAGGTAGCACAGATACGCAGTATTTT
NA | many | TRBJ1-2 | TRBV12-3/TRBV12-4 | CASSFEAGWGYTF | TGTGCCAGCAGTTTCGAGGCAGGGTGGGGCTACACCTTC
NA | many | TRBJ1-1 | TRBV6-2/TRBV6-3 | CASSYSPTAEAFF | TGTGCCAGCAGTTACTCGCCGACAGCTGAAGCTTTCTTT
NA | many | TRBJ2-7 | TRBV25-1 | CASSEGKNEQYF | TGTGCCAGCAGTGAAGGGAAAAACGAGCAGTACTTC
NA | many | TRBJ1-5 | TRBV2 | CASSVYLGEPQHF | TGTGCCAGCAGTGTCTACCTAGGGGAGCCCCAGCATTTT
NA | many | TRBJ1-1 | TRBV3-1 | CASSHTGEGTEAFF | TGTGCCAGCAGCCATACGGGGGAGGGGACTGAAGCTTTCTTT
NA | many | TRBJ1-1 | TRBV18 | CASSPSDTVNTEAFF | TGTGCCAGCTCACCTTCCGACACCGTTAACACTGAAGCTTTCTTT
NA | many | TRBJ2-3 | TRBV7-2 | CASSLYADTQYF | TGTGCCAGCAGCTTATACGCAGATACGCAGTATTTT
NA | many | TRBJ1-5 | TRBV6-1 | CASSPGLPQGQPQHF | TGTGCCAGCAGTCCGGGGCTCCCCCAAGGTCAGCCCCAGCATTTT
NA | many | TRBJ2-7 | TRBV5-1 | CASSLGRNSYEQYF | TGCGCCAGCAGCTTAGGACGGAACTCCTACGAGCAGTACTTC
TRBD1 | many | TRBJ1-1 | TRBV5-1 | CASSPGQRKEAFF | TGCGCCAGCAGCCCGGGACAGAGAAAGGAAGCTTTCTTT
NA | many | TRBJ2-7 | TRBV18 | CASSPPSHGDDEQYF | TGTGCCAGCTCACCACCGAGCCACGGGGACGACGAGCAGTACTTC
NA | many | TRBJ1-2 | TRBV12-3/TRBV12-4 | CASSQYSGELNGYTF | TGTGCCAGCAGTCAATACAGCGGAGAACTTAATGGCTACACCTTC
NA | many | TRBJ2-2 | TRBV27 | CASSFPGGTGELFF | TGTGCCAGCAGTTTCCCCGGGGGCACCGGGGAGCTGTTTTTT
NA | many | TRBJ1-5 | TRBV6-1 | CASSDATIRSTQAQPQHF | TGTGCCAGCAGTGATGCAACCATTCGGTCGACCCAGGCTCAGCCCCAGCATTTT
TRBD1 | many | TRBJ2-1 | TRBV7-2 | CASSGGTGGEQFF | TGTGCCAGCAGCGGGGGGACAGGGGGGGAGCAGTTCTTC
NA | many | TRBJ2-7 | TRBV7-2 | CASSFSGSSYEQYF | TGTGCCAGCAGCTTCTCGGGGAGCTCCTACGAGCAGTACTTC
TRBD1 | many | TRBJ1-4 | TRBV5-1 | CASSFRDSAEKLFF | TGCGCCAGCAGCTTCCGGGACAGCGCTGAAAAACTGTTTTTT
NA | many | TRBJ2-1 | TRBV19 | CASSIMLGGEQFF | TGTGCCAGTAGTATTATGCTAGGCGGGGAGCAGTTCTTC
TRBD1 | many | TRBJ1-6 | TRBV5-1 | CASSAGTDVNNSPLHF | TGCGCCAGCAGTGCAGGGACAGACGTAAATAATTCACCCCTCCACTTT
TRBD2 | many | TRBJ2-4 | TRBV12-3/TRBV12-4 | CASSYGGGASNIQYF | TGTGCCAGCAGTTATGGCGGGGGGGCGTCAAACATTCAGTACTTC
NA | many | TRBJ2-3 | TRBV11-2 | CASSFYSSTDTQYF | TGTGCCAGCAGCTTTTACTCTAGCACAGATACGCAGTATTTT
TRBD2 | many | TRBJ2-5 | TRBV9 | CASSVRGEETQYF | TGTGCCAGCAGTGTGCGGGGGGAAGAGACCCAGTACTTC
NA | many | TRBJ2-5 | TRBV5-1 | CASSMAPVGETQYF | TGCGCCAGCAGCATGGCCCCTGTGGGGGAGACCCAGTACTTC
TRBD1 | many | TRBJ2-5 | TRBV7-2 | CASSLRTGGPETQYF | TGTGCCAGCAGCTTAAGAACAGGGGGCCCGGAGACCCAGTACTTC
TRBD2 | many | TRBJ2-3 | TRBV20-1 | CSARDFLAGGMDTDTQYF | TGCAGTGCTAGAGATTTCCTAGCGGGGGGGATGGATACAGATACGCAGTATTTT
TRBD1 | many | TRBJ1-4 | TRBV5-1 | CASSLQGAEKLFF | TGCGCCAGCAGCTTACAGGGGGCCGAAAAACTGTTTTTT
TRBD2 | few | TRBJ2-3 | TRBV11-2 | CASSLGGLAGTDTQYF | TGTGCCAGCAGCTTAGGGGGACTAGCGGGCACAGATACGCAGTATTTT
NA | many | TRBJ2-3 | TRBV5-1 | CASSLAAGTDTQYF | TGCGCCAGCAGCTTGGCGGCAGGCACAGATACGCAGTATTTT
NA | many | TRBJ1-5 | TRBV4-2 | CASSQPPGGPQHF | TGTGCCAGCAGCCAGCCGCCGGGAGGGCCCCAGCATTTT
NA | many | TRBJ1-3 | TRBV5-5 | CASSLSGTRSGNTIYF | TGTGCCAGCAGCTTATCGGGGACCCGCTCTGGAAACACCATATATTTT
NA | many | TRBJ1-2 | TRBV6-5 | CASSWGAEANYGYTF | TGTGCCAGCAGTTGGGGCGCGGAAGCTAACTATGGCTACACCTTC
NA | many | TRBJ1-4 | TRBV6-5 | CASSYGGKLFF | TGTGCCAGCAGTTACGGGGGTAAACTGTTTTTT
TRBD1 | many | TRBJ2-1 | TRBV12-3/TRBV12-4 | CASSYRGLDNEQFF | TGTGCCAGCAGCTACAGGGGTTTGGACAATGAGCAGTTCTTC
TRBD1 | many | TRBJ1-4 | TRBV20-1 | CSARSGTGGGKLFF | TGCAGTGCTAGGTCCGGGACAGGGGGCGGAAAACTGTTTTTT
NA | many | TRBJ2-5 | TRBV5-4 | CASSLAGRGGETQYF | TGTGCCAGCAGCTTGGCCGGCAGGGGCGGAGAGACCCAGTACTTC
NA | many | TRBJ1-2 | TRBV12-3/TRBV12-4 | CASSFLEGTANYGYTF | TGTGCCAGCAGTTTTTTAGAGGGCACAGCTAACTATGGCTACACCTTC
NA | many | TRBJ1-4 | TRBV6-5 | CASSYLSGEVGALFF | TGTGCCAGCAGTTACCTCTCAGGCGAGGTGGGGGCACTGTTTTTT
TRBD2 | NA | TRBJ2-5 | TRBV5-1 | CASSFRGGPETQYF | TGCGCCAGCAGCTTCCGGGGGGGCCCTGAGACCCAGTACTTC
TRBD1 | many | TRBJ2-7 | TRBV29-1 | CSVGGQGPQEQYF | TGCAGCGTTGGTGGACAGGGGCCCCAGGAGCAGTACTTC
NA | many | TRBJ2-1 | TRBV5-1 | CASSLDSSSYNEQFF | TGCGCCAGCAGCTTGGACTCGTCCTCCTACAATGAGCAGTTCTTC
NA | many | TRBJ2-7 | TRBV29-1 | CSVGLGPFGIGEQYF | TGCAGCGTTGGGCTCGGACCTTTCGGAATTGGCGAGCAGTACTTC
NA | many | TRBJ2-3 | TRBV15 | CATSLVQPDTQYF | TGTGCCACCAGCCTCGTCCAGCCCGATACGCAGTATTTT
TRBD2 | many | TRBJ2-5 | TRBV7-2 | CASSLVRGGKETQYF | TGTGCCAGCAGCTTAGTACGGGGGGGAAAAGAGACCCAGTACTTC
NA | many | TRBJ2-3 | TRBV29-1 | CSVEPESYTDTQYF | TGCAGCGTTGAACCGGAAAGCTACACAGATACGCAGTATTTT
NA | few | TRBJ2-5 | TRBV20-1 | CSAPPSGQETQYF | TGCAGTGCACCCCCCTCGGGCCAAGAGACCCAGTACTTC
NA | many | TRBJ1-2 | TRBV4-3 | CASSQLKAYDYGYTF | TGCGCCAGCAGCCAGTTAAAGGCCTACGACTATGGCTACACCTTC
NA | many | TRBJ2-2 | TRBV7-2 | CASSLVAGSGELFF | TGTGCCAGCAGCTTAGTTGCAGGGTCCGGGGAGCTGTTTTTT